The rows below give T cell receptor beta chains drawn from one sample of a study of cytomegalovirus exposure and HLA in healthy donors. Generated by immunoSEQ multiplex PCR, the TCRdb table keeps only in-frame clones and is missing some. The sample yields under 75,000 clones, less than 96% seen once. Sample: PBMCs. The receptors were gathered from a woman aged 18-35 years in good health and CMV-seronegative. Both conserved end residues are part of each CDR3. A D gene is named only where the DNA matches it firmly. Clone size appears in some rows only: once, few, many, or a class for an expanded clone.

clone size	D gene	V gene	J gene	CDR3 protein	CDR3 DNA
few	TRBD2	TRBV28	TRBJ2-2	CASSLSGGAAGELFF	TGTGCCAGCAGTTTATCGGGGGGGGCCGCCGGGGAGCTGTTTTTT
-	-	TRBV28	TRBJ2-7	CASSLAGGTYEQYF	TGTGCCAGCAGTTTGGCCGGGGGTACCTACGAGCAGTACTTC
once	-	TRBV28	TRBJ1-2	CASSPSGNLGGTF	TGTGCCAGCAGTCCTAGTGGGAACCTCGGGGGCACCTTC
-	TRBD2	TRBV9	TRBJ2-1	CASSTTSGAHNEQFF	TGTGCCAGCAGCACCACTAGCGGGGCACACAATGAGCAGTTCTTC
-	TRBD1	TRBV27	TRBJ1-3	CASSPNLRGARYF	TGTGCCAGCAGTCCAAACCTCAGGGGGGCCCGGTATTTT
-	-	TRBV5-1	TRBJ2-1	CASSPQTEGEQFF	TGCGCCAGCAGCCCCCAGACCGAGGGTGAGCAGTTCTTC
-	TRBD2	TRBV18	TRBJ2-1	CASSPSRGDYNEQFF	TGTGCCAGCTCACCTTCGCGGGGGGATTACAATGAGCAGTTCTTC
-	-	TRBV7-2	TRBJ2-5	CASSPLGVGFGQETQYF	TGTGCCAGCAGCCCCCTCGGCGTAGGATTCGGGCAAGAGACCCAGTACTTC
-	TRBD1	TRBV7-2	TRBJ1-2	CASSSDRGHYYGYTF	TGTGCCAGCAGCTCGGACAGGGGCCATTACTATGGCTACACCTTC
-	-	TRBV7-9	TRBJ1-3	CASSPGGSRAVGTIYF	TGTGCCAGCAGCCCCGGTGGCAGCCGCGCGGTGGGCACCATATATTTT
-	-	TRBV29-1	TRBJ1-1	CSVEIAEAFF	TGCAGCGTTGAAATCGCGGAAGCTTTCTTT
-	-	TRBV7-9	TRBJ1-1	CASSPSNTEAFF	TGTGCCAGCAGCCCATCAAACACTGAAGCTTTCTTT
-	TRBD2	TRBV28	TRBJ2-7	CASSLRLAGVSDEQYF	TGTGCCAGCAGTTTGCGACTAGCGGGAGTTTCGGACGAGCAGTACTTC
-	-	TRBV18	TRBJ1-1	CASYSGNTEAFF	TGTGCCAGCTACTCAGGGAACACTGAAGCTTTCTTT
-	-	TRBV18	TRBJ1-5	CASSPTGPPGQPQHF	TGTGCCAGCTCACCAACCGGGCCCCCGGGACAGCCCCAGCATTTT
-	TRBD1	TRBV6-6	TRBJ1-2	CASREQGRYGYTF	TGTGCCAGCAGGGAACAGGGGCGCTATGGCTACACCTTC
-	-	TRBV4-1	TRBJ2-7	CASSPPSQSYEQYF	TGCGCCAGCAGCCCGCCTTCACAATCCTACGAGCAGTACTTC
once	-	TRBV19	TRBJ1-2	CASKGHQTNYGYTF	TGTGCCAGCAAGGGACACCAGACCAACTATGGCTACACCTTC
-	-	TRBV21-1	TRBJ1-2	CASSPRDRFGYGYTF	TGTGCCAGCAGCCCACGGGACAGGTTTGGTTATGGCTACACCTTC
once	-	TRBV4-1	TRBJ1-2	CASSPLVQGLYGYTF	TGCGCCAGCAGCCCCCTGGTGCAGGGGCTGTATGGCTACACCTTC
-	TRBD1	TRBV29-1	TRBJ2-5	CSTAGTGGFQETQYF	TGCAGCACCGCCGGGACAGGGGGCTTTCAAGAGACCCAGTACTTC
-	-	TRBV28	TRBJ2-5	CASLRGLAVETQYF	TGTGCCAGCCTTCGAGGCCTGGCGGTAGAGACCCAGTACTTC